A selection of T cell receptor beta chains follows, all from one sample in a study of STAT5B mutations in CD4+ large granular lymphocyte leukemia. Here immunoSEQ multiplex PCR was the method, and the copy in TCRdb shows in-frame clones only, minus some. The table includes 32,000 or so clones, roughly 80% detected once. The sequencing sample was made of CD4+ T cells from blood buffy coats. The receptors stem from a human donor in good health. Each CDR3 is given with its conserved first and last residue. A D gene is named only where the DNA matches it firmly. Rows give clone size only sometimes, using once, few, many, or a class for an expanded clone.

>-|TRBV2|TRBJ2-3|-
CASCWARGTDTQYF
TGTGCCAGCTGTTGGGCTAGGGGGACAGATACGCAGTATTTT
>-|TRBV7-2|TRBJ2-2|few
CASSPRGEGELFF
TGTGCCAGCAGCCCTCGAGGGGAAGGGGAGCTGTTTTTT
>-|TRBV4-1|TRBJ1-1|-
CASSQGSQITEAFF
TGCGCCAGCAGCCAAGGTTCTCAGATTACTGAAGCTTTCTTT
>-|TRBV7-2|TRBJ2-1|-
CASSLVRLILAHEQFF
TGTGCCAGCAGCTTAGTGAGACTAATATTAGCCCATGAGCAGTTCTTC
>-|TRBV5-1|TRBJ2-5|-
CASSLGNYQETQYF
TGCGCCAGCAGCTTGGGTAACTACCAAGAGACCCAGTACTTC
>-|TRBV5-1|TRBJ2-2|few
CASSFGSGGEELFF
TGCGCCAGCAGCTTTGGTTCGGGGGGCGAGGAGCTGTTTTTT
>TRBD1|TRBV5-4|TRBJ2-1|once
CASSSGTVYNEQFF
TGTGCCAGCAGTTCCGGGACAGTTTACAATGAGCAGTTCTTC
>TRBD1|TRBV29-1|TRBJ1-2|-
CSADTGGYGYTF
TGCAGCGCCGATACAGGGGGCTATGGCTACACCTTC
>-|TRBV9|TRBJ1-6|once
CASSDGGGLPYNSPLHF
TGTGCCAGCAGCGACGGAGGGGGTCTCCCCTATAATTCACCCCTCCACTTT
>TRBD2|TRBV7-2|TRBJ2-1|large
CASRASGVYNEQFF
TGTGCCAGCAGAGCTAGCGGGGTATACAATGAGCAGTTCTTC
>-|TRBV2|TRBJ2-5|-
CASREMDGVGKTQYF
TGTGCCAGCAGAGAGATGGATGGGGTCGGGAAGACCCAGTACTTC
>TRBD2|TRBV4-3|TRBJ2-3|-
CASSQGLAGGDSTDTQYF
TGCGCCAGCAGCCAAGGACTAGCGGGGGGAGATAGCACAGATACGCAGTATTTT
>TRBD1|TRBV9|TRBJ1-6|-
CASSVEAGQGSSPLHF
TGTGCCAGCAGCGTAGAGGCGGGACAGGGTAGTTCACCCCTCCACTTT
>TRBD2|TRBV4-2|TRBJ2-2|-
CASSPLAGGRGELFF
TGTGCCAGCAGCCCTTTAGCGGGGGGTAGGGGGGAGCTGTTTTTT
>-|TRBV6-6|TRBJ2-5|-
CASSHQETQYF
TGTGCCAGCAGCCACCAAGAGACCCAGTACTTC
>-|TRBV10-3|TRBJ1-1|-
CAISAGTEAGRAFF
TGTGCCATCAGTGCGGGCACGGAGGCCGGTCGAGCTTTCTTT
>TRBD1|TRBV19|TRBJ1-1|-
CASSNRPGDRERKSEAFF
TGTGCCAGTAGTAATCGACCTGGGGACAGGGAAAGGAAGTCTGAAGCTTTCTTT
>-|TRBV4-1|TRBJ2-4|-
CASSQDLGPLAKNIQYF
TGCGCCAGCAGCCAAGATCTCGGACCCCTAGCCAAAAACATTCAGTACTTC
>-|TRBV10-3|TRBJ1-2|few
CAIGRGLYGYTF
TGTGCCATCGGGAGAGGGCTCTATGGCTACACCTTC
>-|TRBV29-1|TRBJ1-2|few
CSVDGGNYGYTF
TGCAGCGTTGATGGAGGAAACTATGGCTACACCTTC
>TRBD1|TRBV23-1|TRBJ1-5|-
CASSPWDRTNHSNQPQHF
TGCGCCAGCAGTCCCTGGGACAGGACGAACCATAGCAATCAGCCCCAGCATTTT
>-|TRBV5-1|TRBJ2-1|-
CASSPVGEYNEQFF
TGCGCCAGCAGCCCGGTCGGGGAGTACAATGAGCAGTTCTTC
>-|TRBV11-2|TRBJ2-7|-
CASSLVHGAGEQYF
TGTGCCAGCAGCTTAGTTCACGGGGCGGGGGAGCAGTACTTC
>-|TRBV7-2|TRBJ1-1|once
CASSPTQRAEAFF
TGTGCCAGCAGCCCTACTCAAAGAGCTGAAGCTTTCTTT
>-|TRBV11-1|TRBJ1-1|-
CASSLFRAGEAFF
TGTGCCAGCAGCTTATTTCGGGCGGGGGAAGCTTTCTTT
>-|TRBV6-6|TRBJ1-5|-
CASSYDSNQPQHF
TGTGCCAGCAGTTACGATAGCAATCAGCCCCAGCATTTT
>-|TRBV18|TRBJ1-2|-
CASSGAGVTRRYTF
TGTGCCAGCTCAGGCGCCGGGGTAACTCGCCGGTATACCTTC
>-|TRBV7-2|TRBJ2-7|-
CASTLYAGSEQYF
TGTGCCAGCACCCTATACGCAGGGTCCGAGCAGTACTTC
>-|TRBV18|TRBJ1-6|-
CASSPAGQAFNSPLHF
TGTGCCAGCTCACCGGCGGGACAAGCTTTTAATTCACCCCTCCACTTT
>TRBD1|TRBV7-2|TRBJ2-2|-
CASSLTGQGATNTGELFF
TGTGCCAGCAGCTTAACGGGACAGGGGGCTACGAACACCGGGGAGCTGTTTTTT
>-|TRBV19|TRBJ2-5|-
CASSTSRMETQYF
TGTGCCAGTAGTACCTCTCGTATGGAGACCCAGTACTTC
>TRBD2|TRBV28|TRBJ2-1|-
CASRGTSGGNTYNEQFF
TGTGCCAGCAGGGGGACTAGCGGGGGAAACACCTACAATGAGCAGTTCTTC
>TRBD1|TRBV19|TRBJ2-7|-
CASSIARTGASYEQYF
TGTGCCAGTAGTATCGCCCGGACAGGCGCTTCCTACGAGCAGTACTTC
>-|TRBV5-1|TRBJ2-7|-
CASSLERGGNAPPREQYF
TGCGCCAGCAGCTTGGAGAGAGGGGGAAATGCCCCTCCACGGGAGCAGTACTTC
>-|TRBV19|TRBJ2-5|few
CASSPSGRVAQYF
TGTGCCAGTAGTCCATCCGGCAGGGTGGCCCAGTACTTC
>TRBD2|TRBV27|TRBJ2-2|-
CASSRAGGTGELFF
TGTGCCAGCAGCCGAGCGGGGGGGACCGGGGAGCTGTTTTTT
>TRBD2|TRBV7-2|TRBJ2-2|-
CASSRRLAGGTGELFF
TGTGCCAGCAGCCGACGACTAGCGGGGGGAACCGGGGAGCTGTTTTTT
>-|TRBV19|TRBJ1-4|-
CASSYRPTSNEKLFF
TGTGCCAGTAGCTACAGACCCACGTCTAATGAAAAACTGTTTTTT
>TRBD1|TRBV11-1|TRBJ1-1|-
CASSLGIRGGGGTEAFF
TGTGCCAGCAGCTTAGGAATCCGAGGGGGCGGTGGCACTGAAGCTTTCTTT
>-|TRBV7-2|TRBJ1-4|-
CASSSGQYNEKLFF
TGTGCCAGCAGCTCCGGACAGTATAATGAAAAACTGTTTTTT
>TRBD1|TRBV7-9|TRBJ2-7|few
CASSVGQVSYEQYF
TGTGCCAGCAGCGTAGGACAGGTTTCCTACGAGCAGTACTTC
>-|TRBV27|TRBJ1-2|-
CASSPSWDYGYTF
TGTGCCAGCAGTCCGAGTTGGGACTATGGCTACACCTTC
>-|TRBV4-1|TRBJ2-1|-
CASSQVQGPPVYNEQFF
TGCGCCAGCAGCCAAGTACAGGGTCCTCCAGTTTACAATGAGCAGTTCTTC
>TRBD2|TRBV7-9|TRBJ2-3|-
CASSQTSGGTRGYTQYF
TGTGCCAGCAGCCAGACTAGCGGGGGAACCCGGGGATATACGCAGTATTTT
>TRBD1|TRBV9|TRBJ1-2|few
CASRGQYYYGYTF
TGTGCCAGCAGGGGACAGTACTACTATGGCTACACCTTC
>-|TRBV6-5|TRBJ2-7|-
CASSSSTVYEQYF
TGTGCCAGCAGTTCATCCACCGTCTACGAGCAGTACTTC
>-|TRBV21-1|TRBJ1-1|few
CASSKRLWGTEAFF
TGTGCCAGCAGCAAAAGATTATGGGGAACTGAAGCTTTCTTT
>-|TRBV10-2|TRBJ2-1|-
CASSALGSSQAEQFF
TGCGCCAGCAGTGCCCTCGGAAGTTCTCAGGCTGAGCAGTTCTTC
>TRBD2|TRBV5-1|TRBJ2-7|-
CASSSGLAGENEQYF
TGCGCCAGCAGCTCAGGACTAGCGGGGGAAAACGAGCAGTACTTC
>TRBD1|TRBV6-6|TRBJ2-1|-
CASSPRGLEGGNEQFF
TGTGCCAGCAGCCCCAGGGGGTTGGAAGGGGGCAATGAGCAGTTCTTC
>TRBD1|TRBV19|TRBJ1-6|-
CASSISQGDSPLHF
TGTGCCAGTAGTATAAGTCAGGGGGATTCACCCCTCCACTTT
>-|TRBV7-2|TRBJ1-2|-
CASSQIIRRQETIYGYTF
TGTGCCAGCAGCCAAATAATACGTAGACAGGAAACCATATATGGCTACACCTTC
>-|TRBV5-1|TRBJ1-1|few
CASSLVAGGGEAFF
TGCGCCAGCAGCTTGGTTGCCGGTGGGGGTGAAGCTTTCTTT